This TCR beta chain was retrieved from a study of T cells in Graves' hyperthyroidism and ophthalmopathy. Uncontrolled infections, other autoimmune diseases, pregnancy or lactation led to exclusion of patients. Germline CDR1 SQVTM, CDR2 ANQGSEA. The CDR3 sequence is 14 residues long. V lost 6 bases to trimming and J lost 0 bases, with 11 bases between them. Researchers took RNA transcripts and amplified the TCR beta CDR3 regions from them. TCR CDR3 regions were first amplified by RT-PCR with HTBI primers. In TCRdb, the multiplex PCR reads were re-called with MiXCR into one record per CDR3 protein. The table lists about 700,000 distinct CDR3 sequences, about 45% of them singletons.

The sequencing input was peripheral blood or thyroid tissue (not recorded which). The chain links TRBV29-1 to TRBJ1-4; D gene ambiguous. This TCR was sampled from an adult man with Graves' disease, either hyperthyroidism or ophthalmopathy (not recorded which). Here the CDR3 reads CSVGVGTTNEKLFF. The CDR3 bases are TGCAGCGTCGGGGTGGGGACAACTAATGAAAAACTGTTTTTT. Variable domain in full (rest from reference TRBV29-1 and TRBJ1-4): SAVISQKPSRDICQRGTSLTIQCQVDSQVTMMFWYRQQPGQSLTLIATANQGSEATYESGFVIDKFPISRPNLTFSTLTVSNMSPEDSSIYLCSVGVGTTNEKLFFGSGTQLSVL.